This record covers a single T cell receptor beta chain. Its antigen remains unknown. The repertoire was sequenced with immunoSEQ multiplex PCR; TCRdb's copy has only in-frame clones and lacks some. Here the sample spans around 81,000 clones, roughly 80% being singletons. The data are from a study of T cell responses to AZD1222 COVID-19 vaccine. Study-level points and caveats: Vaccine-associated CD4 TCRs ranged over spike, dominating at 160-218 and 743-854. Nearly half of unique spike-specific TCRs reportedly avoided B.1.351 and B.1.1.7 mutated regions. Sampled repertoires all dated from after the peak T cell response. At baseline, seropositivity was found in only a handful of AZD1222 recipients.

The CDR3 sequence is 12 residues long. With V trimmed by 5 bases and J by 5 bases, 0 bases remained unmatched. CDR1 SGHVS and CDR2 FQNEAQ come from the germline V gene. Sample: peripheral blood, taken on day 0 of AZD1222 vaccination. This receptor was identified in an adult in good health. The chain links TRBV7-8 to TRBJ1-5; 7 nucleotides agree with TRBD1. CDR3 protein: CASSQGDQPQHF. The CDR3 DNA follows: TGTGCCAGCAGCCAGGGGGATCAGCCCCAGCATTTT. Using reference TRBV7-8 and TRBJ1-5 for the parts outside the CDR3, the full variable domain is GAGVSQSPRYKVAKRGQDVALRCDPISGHVSLFWYQQALGQGPEFLTYFQNEAQLDKSGLPSDRFFAERPEGSVSTLKIQRTQQEDSAVYLCASSQGDQPQHFGDGTRLSIL.